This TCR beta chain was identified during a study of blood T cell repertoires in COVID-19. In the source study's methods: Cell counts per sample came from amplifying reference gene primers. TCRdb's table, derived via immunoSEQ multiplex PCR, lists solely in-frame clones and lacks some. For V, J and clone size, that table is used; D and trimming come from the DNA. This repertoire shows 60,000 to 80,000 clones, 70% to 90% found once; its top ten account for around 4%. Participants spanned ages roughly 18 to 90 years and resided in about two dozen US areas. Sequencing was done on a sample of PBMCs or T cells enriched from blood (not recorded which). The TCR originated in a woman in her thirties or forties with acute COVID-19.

The CDR3 spells CATSRESRVSEQYF. The CDR3 DNA reads as TGTGCCACCAGCAGAGAGAGCCGAGTGAGCGAGCAGTACTTC. V usage is TRBV15 and J usage is TRBJ2-7; D call uncertain. Per the germline V gene, CDR1 is LNHNV and CDR2 is YYDKDF (reference sequence). V gave up 0 bases and J gave up 6 bases, with 12 bases separating them. The CDR3 consists of 14 residues. The full variable domain, completed using reference TRBV15 and TRBJ2-7, is DAMVIQNPRYQVTQFGKPVTLSCSQTLNHNVMYWYQQKSSQAPKLLFHYYDKDFNNEADTPDNFQSRRPNTSFCFLDIRSPGLGDTAMYLCATSRESRVSEQYFGPGTRLTVT.